These 32 T cell receptor beta chains were all obtained from the same sample, sequenced in a study of naive and memory T cell subsets. Ligated cDNA underwent four rounds of PCR with nested alpha and beta constant region primers and SP2. Using its own MiXCR run on the 5' RACE reads, TCRdb lists one record per CDR3 protein. This sample carries about 48,000 distinct CDR3 sequences, about 4.5% of them seen once, and the ten largest clones take more than 0.75%. The library had UMIs added by 3' ligation of an oligonucleotide to TCR cDNA. These TCRs come from a female donor in good health.

This rearrangement joins TRBV5-1 to TRBJ2-1; D is ambiguous. V shed 7 bases and J shed 0 bases, with 8 bases lying between them. Germline V gene lookup returns CDR1 SGHRS and CDR2 YFSETQ. This CDR3 is 13 amino acids long. CDR3 in DNA: TGCGCCAGCGGTCAGAGCTCCTACAATGAGCAGTTCTTC. Amino acids: CASGQSSYNEQFF.

This clonotype was picked up many times. The chain is built from TRBV2 and TRBJ2-2, with D maybe TRBD2 (6 bases). CDR1 is SNHLY and CDR2 is FYNNEI in the germline V gene. Trimming stripped 5 bases from V and 3 bases from J, with 13 bases between. This CDR3 has 15 residues. CDR3 protein: CASSLAALHTGELFF. The CDR3 coding sequence is TGTGCCAGCAGTTTAGCGGCACTTCACACCGGGGAGCTGTTTTTT.

This clonotype was seen a few times. The junction departs from germline at one end; a sequencing error may be responsible. This chain links TRBV6-2 or TRBV6-3 with TRBJ1-2, with D tentatively TRBD1 (6 bases). Per germline, CDR1 MNHEY and CDR2 SVGEGT. This CDR3 spans 14 amino acids. CDR3 amino acids: CASTLQGRSHGDTF. As DNA, the CDR3 is TGTGCCAGCACCCTACAGGGACGCTCGCATGGCGACACCTTC.

In this sample, this clonotype turned up many times. V gene TRBV20-1 combines with J gene TRBJ1-2; 8 bases align to TRBD1. There are 14 residues in the CDR3. V lost 5 bases to trimming and J lost 4 bases; unmatched junction nucleotides: 9. Germline CDR1 is DFQATT and CDR2 is SNEGSKA (reference sequence). In DNA form, the CDR3 reads TGCAGTGCTCTGTCAGGGGGCGATGGCTATGGCTACACCTTC. The encoded protein is CSALSGGDGYGYTF.

As regards this clonotype: One end of the junction is discordant with germline, which a read error may explain. The gene calls are TRBV27 and TRBJ1-2, with D perhaps matching TRBD1 (5 bases). Germline V gene data show CDR1 as MNHEY and CDR2 as SMNVEV (reference sequence). CDR3 length equals 15 residues. CDR3 sequence: CASSPSRVSNYGDTF. CDR3 nucleotide sequence: TGTGCCAGCAGTCCTTCCAGGGTATCTAACTATGGCGACACCTTC.

This clonotype was observed at least ten times. V is TRBV5-1 and J is TRBJ2-7; D perhaps matches TRBD2 (5 bases). Germline V gene lookup returns CDR1 SGHRS and CDR2 YFSETQ. CDR3 size: 14 residues. V lost 1 base and J 3 bases, leaving 11 bases between the germline ends. The CDR3 spells CASSLLGRDYEQYF. The CDR3 DNA is TGCGCCAGCAGCTTGTTGGGGAGAGACTACGAGCAGTACTTC.

The rearrangement uses TRBV28 and TRBJ2-1; 13 nucleotides agree with TRBD2. The germline V gene encodes CDR1 MDHEN and CDR2 SYDVKM. This CDR3 comprises 18 residues. J was trimmed by 8 bases and V by 5 bases; bases with no gene match: 15. CDR3 in amino acids: CASSRGLAGFPLLYEQFF. In DNA, the CDR3 is TGTGCCAGCAGTCGGGGACTAGCGGGGTTCCCCTTGCTGTATGAGCAGTTCTTC.

Ten or more counts support this clonotype. V gene TRBV5-1 combines with J gene TRBJ2-3; D perhaps matches TRBD2 (5 bases). This CDR3 has 15 residues. Deletions cut 4 bases from V and 0 bases from J, with 12 bases between. Germline CDR1 SGHRS, CDR2 YFSETQ. For the CDR3, the DNA is TGCGCCAGCAGCCCGTTCGGCGGGAGCACAGATACGCAGTATTTT. Encoded protein: CASSPFGGSTDTQYF.

About this clonotype: A much more abundant neighbour one base away suggests this may be a read error. This chain joins TRBV18 and TRBJ1-2, with 7 bases that match TRBD1. This CDR3 spans 13 amino acids. Looked up from germline, CDR1 is KGHSH and CDR2 is LQKENI. The CDR3 DNA sequence: TGTGCCAGCTCGCGGGACAGCGCTTATGGCTACAACTTC. Its translation: CASSRDSAYGYNF. Together with reference TRBV18 and TRBJ1-2, the CDR3 gives the full variable domain: NAGVMQNPRHLVRRRGQEARLRCSPMKGHSHVYWYRQLPEEGLKFMVYLQKENIIDESGMPKERFSAEFPKEGPSILRIQQVVRGDSAAYFCASSRDSAYGYNFGSGTRLTVV.

This clonotype was seen at least ten times. The chain employs TRBV5-1 and TRBJ2-1; 9 bases fit TRBD2. The germline CDR1 and CDR2 sequences are SGHRS and YFSETQ. With 4 bases clipped from V and 6 bases from J, the junction kept 5 bases outside the gene matches. The CDR3 is 14 residues long. This CDR3 reads CASSTLTSGNEQFF. CDR3 DNA: TGCGCCAGCAGCACGCTGACTAGCGGCAATGAGCAGTTCTTC.

This clonotype has at least ten counts. The V and J genes are TRBV12-3 or TRBV12-4 and TRBJ1-2; the D gene is possibly TRBD1 (5 bases). V lost 5 bases, J lost 4 bases, and 14 bases lay in between. There are 14 residues in the CDR3. The CDR3 region has the DNA TGTGCCAGCAGTCCGCCTGGGGGTACCTATGGCTACACCTTC. Translating it yields CASSPPGGTYGYTF.

V usage is TRBV6-1 and J usage is TRBJ1-4; 12 bases map to TRBD1. The CDR3 runs 13 residues. Germline lookup yields CDR1 MNHNS and CDR2 SASEGT. The junction had 1 base not matched to a gene; V was cut back by 6 bases and J by 8 bases. The CDR3 region is CASRGTGGEKLFF. CDR3 bases: TGTGCCAGCAGGGGGACAGGGGGCGAAAAACTGTTTTTT.

This clonotype was counted between two and nine times. The gene calls are TRBV6-5 and TRBJ2-7; D remains ambiguous. The germline V and J ends were trimmed by 2 bases and 2 bases, with 7 bases remaining between them. Germline CDR1 reads MNHEY; CDR2 reads SVGAGI. This CDR3 spans 13 amino acids. The CDR3 region is CASSYRRTYEQYF. As DNA, the CDR3 is TGTGCCAGCAGTTACCGGCGGACCTACGAGCAGTACTTC.

Many counts were recorded for this clonotype. The chain has TRBV28 and TRBJ2-1, with 9 bases lining up with TRBD2. The CDR3 spans 16 residues. The junction had 8 bases not matched to a gene; V was cut back by 3 bases and J by 5 bases. In germline, CDR1 is MDHEN, CDR2 SYDVKM. CDR3 residues: CASSFKGLAGHNEQFF. CDR3 in DNA: TGTGCCAGCAGTTTCAAGGGGCTAGCGGGACACAATGAGCAGTTCTTC. Supplemented by reference TRBV28 and TRBJ2-1, the full variable domain reads DVKVTQSSRYLVKRTGEKVFLECVQDMDHENMFWYRQDPGLGLRLIYFSYDVKMKEKGDIPEGYSVSREKKERFSLILESASTNQTSMYLCASSFKGLAGHNEQFFGPGTRLTVL.

The table lists this clonotype with many counts. V is TRBV19 and J is TRBJ2-5; TRBD2 agrees at 10 bases. J lost 6 bases, V lost 5 bases, and 9 bases had no gene match. Germline V gives CDR1 LNHDA, CDR2 SQIVND (reference sequence). The CDR3 consists of 15 residues. The chain's CDR3 is CASSQPSGRAKTQYF. CDR3 sequence (DNA): TGTGCCAGTAGTCAGCCTAGCGGGAGAGCGAAGACCCAGTACTTC.

This clonotype was seen ten or more times. This CDR3 is CASSADPKDTQYF. In nucleotides, the CDR3 is TGTGCCAGCAGCGCAGACCCGAAAGATACGCAGTATTTT. This sequence joins TRBV7-2 and TRBJ2-3; unclear D gene. V was trimmed by 5 bases and J by 5 bases, leaving 11 bases between them. The germline V gene has CDR1 SGHTA and CDR2 FQGNSA. This CDR3 has 13 amino acids.

This clonotype has a count of ten or more. V is TRBV28 and J is TRBJ2-5; D is unresolved. With 5 bases removed from V and 2 bases from J, the gap between germline ends came to 15 bases. The CDR3 sequence is 15 residues long. From germline, CDR1 is MDHEN and CDR2 SYDVKM. The CDR3 DNA is TGTGCCAGCAGTGCTGCTAGTGAGGCGCAAGAGACCCAGTACTTC. Its translation: CASSAASEAQETQYF.

Notes on this clonotype: A junction end diverges from the germline sequence, so it may reflect a read error. The chain has TRBV11-2 and TRBJ2-2; D not resolved. The CDR3 has 15 amino acids. Looked up from germline, CDR1 is SGHAT and CDR2 is FQNNGV. CDR3 sequence: CASNLVWGNTGELFF. Here the CDR3 DNA reads TGTGCCAGCAACTTAGTTTGGGGGAACACCGGGGAGCTGTTTTTT.

Only a few counts were recorded for this clonotype. The chain links TRBV29-1 to TRBJ1-4; 7 bases align to TRBD1. Germline CDR1 reads SQVTM; CDR2 reads ANQGSEA. Losses at the gene ends were 6 bases for V and 8 bases for J; bases not matched to a gene: 6. CDR3 size: 12 residues. The CDR3 nucleotides read TGCAGCGTAACAGGGGAGCGAGAAAAACTGTTTTTT. Translation: CSVTGEREKLFF. The variable domain in full, with the rest retrieved from reference TRBV29-1 and TRBJ1-4, is SAVISQKPSRDICQRGTSLTIQCQVDSQVTMMFWYRQQPGQSLTLIATANQGSEATYESGFVIDKFPISRPNLTFSTLTVSNMSPEDSSIYLCSVTGEREKLFFGSGTQLSVL.

This clonotype showed up many times. The gene calls are TRBV20-1 and TRBJ2-7, with 8 bases matching TRBD2. CDR3 length: 15 residues. In germline, CDR1 is DFQATT, CDR2 SNEGSKA (reference sequence). The J segment lost 4 bases and the V segment lost 0 bases, leaving 8 bases of the junction unmatched. The CDR3, as DNA: TGCAGTGCTAGAGATTTTACTAGCGGTGAATACGAGCAGTACTTC. Translation: CSARDFTSGEYEQYF.

The chain uses TRBV6-1 and TRBJ2-7; 8 bases fit TRBD2. There are 16 residues in the CDR3. Per germline, CDR1 MNHNS and CDR2 SASEGT. V shed 6 bases, J shed 6 bases, and the junction held 16 bases outside the gene matches. CDR3 protein: CASSDVTGPGGSEQYF. DNA for the CDR3: TGTGCCAGCAGCGACGTTACAGGGCCGGGGGGGAGCGAGCAGTACTTC.

This clonotype was counted ten times or more. The rearrangement joins TRBV20-1 to TRBJ2-3; 10 positions match TRBD2. The trim removed 3 bases at V and 5 bases at J, leaving 8 bases unmatched. The germline gives CDR1 DFQATT, CDR2 SNEGSKA (reference sequence). The CDR3 spans 15 residues. Here the CDR3 reads CSARMASGSVDTQYF. The DNA of the CDR3 is TGCAGTGCTAGGATGGCTAGCGGGAGTGTAGATACGCAGTATTTT.

This clonotype appeared many times. The rearrangement links TRBV29-1 to TRBJ2-1, with no clear D. The V end was cut by 7 bases, the J end by 6 bases, with 13 bases between. The CDR3 loop spans 12 amino acids. Germline-derived CDR1 and CDR2 are SQVTM and ANQGSEA. The CDR3 nucleotides read TGCAGCGCCTCTAGTGCGGCCAATGAGCAGTTCTTC. Its translation is CSASSAANEQFF.

This clonotype was detected ten times or more. The V and J genes are TRBV29-1 and TRBJ1-1, with a weak D call TRBD1 (5 bases). The CDR3 runs to 14 residues. CDR1 and CDR2 (germline): SQVTM, ANQGSEA. V shed 4 bases and J shed 6 bases, with 18 bases lying between them. CDR3 DNA sequence: TGCAGCGTTGCCCCAAGGGGACGGTTCCCTGAAGCTTTCTTT. This codes for CSVAPRGRFPEAFF.

The chain links TRBV28 to TRBJ2-5; TRBD2 matches at 9 bases. CDR1 is MDHEN and CDR2 is SYDVKM in the germline V gene. The CDR3 extends over 15 amino acids. After removal of 4 bases from V and 5 bases from J, the junction contained 8 bases not matched to a gene. The chain's CDR3 is CASSWGAGGGETQYF. The CDR3 DNA is TGTGCCAGCAGTTGGGGAGCGGGAGGCGGGGAGACCCAGTACTTC.

Many counts were recorded for this clonotype. The CDR3 spells CASRILFGYTF. In nucleotides, the CDR3 is TGTGCCAGCCGCATCCTCTTTGGCTACACCTTC. The chain combines TRBV11-2 with TRBJ1-2; D is undetermined. Deletions cut 8 bases from V and 7 bases from J, with 11 bases between. From germline, CDR1 is SGHAT and CDR2 FQNNGV. This CDR3 is built from 11 residues.

This clonotype was observed many times. The chain is built from TRBV5-4 and TRBJ2-2; D gene unclear. CDR1 and CDR2 (germline): SGHNT, YYREEE (reference sequence). V was pared by 0 bases and J by 11 bases, with 17 bases between. The CDR3 runs to 15 residues. The CDR3 is CASSLGQWNRGELFF. CDR3 nucleotides: TGTGCCAGCAGCTTGGGACAATGGAACCGCGGCGAGCTGTTTTTT.

This clonotype was counted at least ten times. The rearrangement joins TRBV5-1 to TRBJ2-7; 7 bases match TRBD1. This CDR3 comprises 14 residues. Looked up from germline, CDR1 is SGHRS and CDR2 is YFSETQ. J lost 4 bases, V lost 9 bases, and 13 bases had no gene match. CDR3 in amino acids: CATRTGTETYEQYF. CDR3 nucleotide sequence: TGCGCCACTCGAACCGGGACAGAGACTTACGAGCAGTACTTC.

This clonotype was seen ten or more times. V and J are TRBV7-2 and TRBJ2-1; 8 nucleotides line up with TRBD2. V gave up 5 bases and J gave up 12 bases; unmatched junction bases: 9. The CDR3 totals 13 residues. CDR1 SGHTA and CDR2 FQGNSA come from the germline V gene. The CDR3 DNA sequence: TGTGCCAGCAGCCCAGCGGGAGCGCCATTGCAGTTCTTC. Translation: CASSPAGAPLQFF.

The V call is TRBV20-1, the J call TRBJ2-7; 11 bases agree with TRBD2. This CDR3 has 17 amino acids. Germline values: CDR1 DFQATT, CDR2 SNEGSKA (reference sequence). V shed 4 bases, J shed 4 bases, and the junction held 15 bases outside the gene matches. The CDR3 region has the DNA TGCAGTGCTATCCCCCTTAATAGCGGGGGGGGGTTATACGAGCAGTACTTC. Protein sequence: CSAIPLNSGGGLYEQYF.

This clonotype was observed at least ten times. The V call is TRBV27, the J call TRBJ1-2, with D possibly being TRBD1 (5 bases). Trimming pared 5 bases from V and 6 bases from J, leaving 13 bases between. The V gene's germline CDR1 is MNHEY and CDR2 SMNVEV (reference sequence). The CDR3 has 13 amino acids. The CDR3 region is CASSPPGLHGYTF. CDR3 sequence (DNA): TGTGCCAGCAGTCCCCCAGGGCTCCATGGCTACACCTTC.

The sample holds many counts of this clonotype. This rearrangement joins TRBV20-1 to TRBJ1-1, with a possible D match to TRBD1 (5 bases). The CDR3 totals 13 residues. The V gene lost 0 bases and the J gene lost 7 bases, with 12 bases spanning the gap. Germline V gene lookup returns CDR1 DFQATT and CDR2 SNEGSKA (reference sequence). In DNA, the CDR3 is TGCAGTGCTAGAGACCCGAGGGGTCTTGAAGCTTTCTTT. Its translation is CSARDPRGLEAFF.